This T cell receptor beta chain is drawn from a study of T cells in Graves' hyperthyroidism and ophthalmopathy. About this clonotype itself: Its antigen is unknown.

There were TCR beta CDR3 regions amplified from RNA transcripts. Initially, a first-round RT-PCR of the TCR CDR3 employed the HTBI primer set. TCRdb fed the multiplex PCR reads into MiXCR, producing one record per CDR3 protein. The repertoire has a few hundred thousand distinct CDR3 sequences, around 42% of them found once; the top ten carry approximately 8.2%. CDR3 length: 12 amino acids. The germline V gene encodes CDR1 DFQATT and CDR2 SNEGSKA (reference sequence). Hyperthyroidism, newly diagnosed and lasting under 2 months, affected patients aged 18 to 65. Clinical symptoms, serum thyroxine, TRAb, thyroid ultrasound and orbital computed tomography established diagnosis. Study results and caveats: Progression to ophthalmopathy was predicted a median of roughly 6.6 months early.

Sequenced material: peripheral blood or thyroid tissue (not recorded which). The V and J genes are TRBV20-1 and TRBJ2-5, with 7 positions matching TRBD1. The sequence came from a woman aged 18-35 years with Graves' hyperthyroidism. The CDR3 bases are TGCGGTGTTGCAGGGGGTCGGGAGACCCAGTACTTC. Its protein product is CGVAGGRETQYF.